The rows below give T cell receptor beta chains drawn from one sample of a study of cytomegalovirus exposure and HLA in healthy donors. Some clones are missing from TCRdb's copy, which holds only in-frame ones; the method was immunoSEQ multiplex PCR. The table records about 150,000 clones, around 68% of them present only once. Sequences were obtained from PBMCs. The receptors come from a man aged 30 to 45 in good health and CMV-seronegative. Each CDR3 is given with its conserved first and last residue.

J	V	CDR3
TRBJ2-7	TRBV4-3	CASSQDGHLRDYEQYF
TRBJ2-3	TRBV5-4	CASSLVRADTDTQYF
.	TRBV7-9	CASSSLWDRDEQYF
TRBJ2-1	TRBV6-6	CASSHGGLEQFF
TRBJ1-5	TRBV30	CAWSVAGDQPQHF
TRBJ1-2	TRBV4-3	CASSGASYGYTF
TRBJ2-1	TRBV6-4	CASSEGEGEYNEQFF
TRBJ2-1	TRBV27	CASRIPGSEQFF
TRBJ1-4	TRBV4-2	CASSPGQGGEKLFF
TRBJ1-6	TRBV7-2	CASAFTSSYNSPLHF
TRBJ2-1	TRBV29-1	CSGLGTGGYNEQFF
TRBJ2-3	TRBV9	CASSPSSGGPTDTQYF
TRBJ2-7	TRBV5-6	CASSLPGQHYEQYF
TRBJ1-6	TRBV7-2	CASSLETGHLNSPLHF
TRBJ2-5	TRBV5-1	CASSWLAEETQYF
TRBJ2-7	TRBV5-1	CASSSPDTDSYEQYF
TRBJ2-2	TRBV19	CASTRSAGVNTGELFF
TRBJ1-5	TRBV28	CASSTQGYQNQPQHF
TRBJ2-5	TRBV28	CASSGQGVRETQYF
TRBJ2-5	TRBV6-5	CASSYSGPGGETQYF
TRBJ1-5	TRBV28	CASSPYEVGRPQHF
TRBJ1-6	TRBV7-9	CSSSYGQGSISPLHF
TRBJ1-5	TRBV10-3	CAIRGTGRDQPQHF
TRBJ2-7	TRBV7-9	CASSLGRSGEQYF
TRBJ1-5	TRBV5-4	CASSIGQAARPQHF
TRBJ1-4	TRBV28	CASMEGGGEKLFF
TRBJ2-2	TRBV19	CASSPGQGPGELFF
TRBJ2-1	TRBV6-1	CASKDRLGYNEQFF
TRBJ2-3	TRBV6-1	CASSDPSFGSSADTQYF
TRBJ2-3	TRBV11-2	CASSSKTGAERDTQYF
TRBJ1-1	TRBV7-9	CASSLGSGITEAFF
TRBJ2-3	TRBV18	CASSPSGTGGADTQYF
TRBJ1-1	TRBV6-1	CASSVTGVGVNTEAFF
TRBJ2-7	TRBV11-2	CASSLGTGVSYEQYF
TRBJ2-2	TRBV7-2	CASSLAAGELFF
TRBJ1-2	TRBV7-2	CASRGGEGYNYGYTF
TRBJ2-5	TRBV6-5	CASSYSTGSKETQYF
TRBJ2-7	TRBV5-1	CASSLVAGDLYEQYF
TRBJ1-4	TRBV7-2	CASSLGHKEGKLFF